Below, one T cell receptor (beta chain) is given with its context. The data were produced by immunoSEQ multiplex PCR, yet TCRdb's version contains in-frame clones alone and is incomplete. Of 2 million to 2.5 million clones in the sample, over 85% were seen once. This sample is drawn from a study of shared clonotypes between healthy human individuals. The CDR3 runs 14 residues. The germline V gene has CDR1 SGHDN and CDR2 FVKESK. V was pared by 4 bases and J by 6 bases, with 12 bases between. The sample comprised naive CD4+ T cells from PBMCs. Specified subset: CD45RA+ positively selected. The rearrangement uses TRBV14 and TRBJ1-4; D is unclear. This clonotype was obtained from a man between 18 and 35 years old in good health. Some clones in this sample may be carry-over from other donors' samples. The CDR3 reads CASSRVGGYEKLFF. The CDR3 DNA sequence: TGTGCCAGCAGCCGTGTAGGCGGATATGAAAAACTGTTTTTT.